This entry is about one T cell receptor (beta chain). Its binding antigen is unknown. No qualities accompany the bases; no much larger clone lies one base away. The library was prepared using 5' RACE. The sequencing machine was an Illumina MiSeq. TCRdb reprocessed the public reads (quality trimming at Q25 with fastp, clone calling with MiXCR) and kept in-frame beta chains. Rows with a matching CDR3 protein are joined into one entry that keeps the most common DNA and genes. Across this sample there are nearly 100,000 distinct CDR3 sequences, with 15% to 20% seen only once. About 6% of the sample lies in the top ten. This specimen belongs to a study of T cells of healthy individuals (dated by TCRdb to between 2017 and 2018). This TCR was recovered from a human donor in good health.

For the CDR3, the sequence is CASRAGLVETQYF. The sequenced DNA: TGTGCCAGCAGAGCTGGACTAGTCGAGACCCAGTACTTC. The rearrangement combines TRBV12-3 or TRBV12-4 with TRBJ2-5; TRBD2 matches 7 bases in the middle. Here V drops 6 bases and J drops 5 bases, and the junction holds 6 bases not matched to any gene. From the cysteine through the phenylalanine, the CDR3 covers 13 amino acids. The only DNA kept is the CDR3, 39 bases in frame from the first base.